These 9 T cell receptor beta chains originate from one sample sequenced in a study of CD8+ T cells in alopecia areata (dated by TCRdb to the late 2010s). This specimen's time point label, interpreted: around 28 days on oral tofacitinib. According to the study, the label for this sample's treatment or condition signals: oral pan-JAK inhibitor, 5-10 mg twice daily. The method behind the library was the immunoSEQ multiplex PCR assay. To provide template for TCR sequencing, every sample had RNA extracted and reverse transcribed into cDNA. As stored in TCRdb, this immuneACCESS dataset retains in-frame rearrangements with V and J assigned. A fraction of the clones does not appear; measured against another copy, unresolved V genes explain less than half of the discrepancy, and the remainder lacks a known reason. This sample lists some 200,000 clones; about 60% were detected once. Approximately 3.3% of the sample goes to the ten largest clones.

The sample was CD4+ T cells sorted from blood, taken at week 4, from a patient treated with tofacitinib. These receptors originate from a human donor with alopecia areata.

The chain recombines TRBV4-1 with TRBJ2-1, with 7 bases aligning to TRBD2. With V trimmed by 2 bases and J by 3 bases, 4 bases remained unmatched. The CDR3 runs 15 residues. Germline values: CDR1 MGHRA, CDR2 YSYEKL. This CDR3 is CASSQLLADYNEQFF. The CDR3 bases are TGCGCCAGCAGCCAACTTCTAGCGGACTACAATGAGCAGTTCTTC.

The rearrangement uses TRBV30 and TRBJ1-4; D possibly corresponds to TRBD1 (5 bases). The CDR3 is 11 amino acids. V was shortened by 4 bases and J by 11 bases, with 11 bases between the two germline ends. In germline, CDR1 is GTSNPN, CDR2 SVGIG (reference sequence). For the CDR3, the DNA is TGTGCCTGGAAGTCTAACAGGAAACTGTTTTTT. This encodes CAWKSNRKLFF.

The rearrangement links TRBV30 to TRBJ1-2; D is perhaps TRBD1 (5 bases). V was clipped by 3 bases and J by 8 bases, with 19 bases between them. The CDR3 spans 14 residues. Germline CDR1 reads GTSNPN; CDR2 reads SVGIG (reference sequence). CDR3 sequence reads: CAWRSRRSGPGYTF. The CDR3 DNA is TGTGCCTGGAGATCAAGAAGATCAGGGCCCGGCTACACCTTC. Filled out from reference TRBV30 and TRBJ1-2, the complete variable domain reads SQTIHQWPATLVQPVGSPLSLECTVEGTSNPNLYWYRQAAGRGLQLLFYSVGIGQISSEVPQNLSASRPQDRQFILSSKKLLLSDSGFYLCAWRSRRSGPGYTFGSGTRLTVV.

This clone was counted between two and nine times. The chain couples TRBV27 to TRBJ2-7; D possibly corresponds to TRBD1 (6 bases). CDR3 length: 13 residues. Trimming took off 4 bases at V and 6 bases at J, with 13 bases between the two ends. Germline CDR1 and CDR2: MNHEY and SMNVEV (reference sequence). The CDR3 region has the DNA TGTGCCAGCAGTTCCAACCTAGGGGGCGAGCAGTACTTC. Amino acids: CASSSNLGGEQYF.

The chain joins TRBV30 to TRBJ2-7; TRBD2 is a possible D gene (5 bases). The CDR3 runs 13 residues. V was clipped by 2 bases and J by 2 bases, with 10 bases between them. Germline lookup yields CDR1 GTSNPN and CDR2 SVGIG (reference sequence). CDR3 nucleotide sequence: TGTGCCTGGAGTCAGGAGGCAGCCTACGAGCAGTACTTC. Translated, it gives CAWSQEAAYEQYF. Looking up the rest from reference TRBV30 and TRBJ2-7 gives the full variable domain: SQTIHQWPATLVQPVGSPLSLECTVEGTSNPNLYWYRQAAGRGLQLLFYSVGIGQISSEVPQNLSASRPQDRQFILSSKKLLLSDSGFYLCAWSQEAAYEQYFGPGTRLTVT.

With respect to this clone: The same CDR3 is also encoded by other DNA sequences in this sample. The genes are TRBV29-1 and TRBJ2-3; TRBD1 is a possible D gene (5 bases). V lost 3 bases and J 1 base, leaving 8 bases between the germline ends. Germline CDR1 is SQVTM and CDR2 is ANQGSEA. This CDR3 is 13 amino acids long. CDR3 sequence: CSVDRAGTDTQYF. Written as DNA, the CDR3 is TGCAGCGTTGACAGGGCGGGCACAGATACGCAGTATTTT.

This chain joins TRBV4-3 and TRBJ1-2; D not resolved. CDR3 size: 15 residues. Germline V lookup: CDR1 LGHNA, CDR2 YSLEER. With 1 base removed from V and 1 base from J, the gap between germline ends came to 10 bases. CDR3 sequence reads: CASSQGPVGNYGYTF. CDR3 DNA sequence: TGCGCCAGCAGCCAAGGGCCGGTGGGTAACTATGGCTACACCTTC.

This clone was counted a few times. The CDR3 nucleotides read TGTGCCTGGAATCAGGGGAGGGCCAAAAACATTCAGTACTTC. This translates into CAWNQGRAKNIQYF. The rearrangement uses TRBV30 and TRBJ2-4; the D gene could be TRBD1 or TRBD2 (6 bases each). V was cut by 4 bases and J by 1 base, with 11 bases left in between. Germline assignment: CDR1 GTSNPN and CDR2 SVGIG (reference sequence). CDR3 length: 14 residues. The full variable domain, its missing parts supplied by reference TRBV30 and TRBJ2-4, is SQTIHQWPATLVQPVGSPLSLECTVEGTSNPNLYWYRQAAGRGLQLLFYSVGIGQISSEVPQNLSASRPQDRQFILSSKKLLLSDSGFYLCAWNQGRAKNIQYFGAGTRLSVL.

The rearrangement uses TRBV7-2 and TRBJ2-3; no definite D call. Deletions cut 5 bases from V and 2 bases from J, with 5 bases between. The CDR3 has 12 amino acids. The V gene's germline CDR1 is SGHTA and CDR2 FQGNSA. The CDR3 sequence is CASSINTDTQYF. CDR3 in DNA: TGTGCCAGCAGCATCAACACAGATACGCAGTATTTT.